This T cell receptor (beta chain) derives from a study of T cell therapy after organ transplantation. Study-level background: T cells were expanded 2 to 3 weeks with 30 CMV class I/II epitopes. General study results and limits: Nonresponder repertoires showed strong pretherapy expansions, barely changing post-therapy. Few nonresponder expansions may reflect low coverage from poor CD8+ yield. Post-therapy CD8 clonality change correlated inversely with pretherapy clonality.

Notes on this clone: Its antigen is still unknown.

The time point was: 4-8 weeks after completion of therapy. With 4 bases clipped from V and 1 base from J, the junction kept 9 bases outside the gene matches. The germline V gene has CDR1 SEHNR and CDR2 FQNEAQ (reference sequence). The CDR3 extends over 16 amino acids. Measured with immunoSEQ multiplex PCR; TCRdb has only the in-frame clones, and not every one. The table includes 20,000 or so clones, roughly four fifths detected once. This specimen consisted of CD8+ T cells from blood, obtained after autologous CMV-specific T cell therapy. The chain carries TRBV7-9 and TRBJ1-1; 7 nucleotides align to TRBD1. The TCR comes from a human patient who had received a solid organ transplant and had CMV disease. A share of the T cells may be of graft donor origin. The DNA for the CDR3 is TGTGCCAGCAGCTCTAGGAGGGACAGATGGAACACTGAAGCTTTCTTT. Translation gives CASSSRRDRWNTEAFF.